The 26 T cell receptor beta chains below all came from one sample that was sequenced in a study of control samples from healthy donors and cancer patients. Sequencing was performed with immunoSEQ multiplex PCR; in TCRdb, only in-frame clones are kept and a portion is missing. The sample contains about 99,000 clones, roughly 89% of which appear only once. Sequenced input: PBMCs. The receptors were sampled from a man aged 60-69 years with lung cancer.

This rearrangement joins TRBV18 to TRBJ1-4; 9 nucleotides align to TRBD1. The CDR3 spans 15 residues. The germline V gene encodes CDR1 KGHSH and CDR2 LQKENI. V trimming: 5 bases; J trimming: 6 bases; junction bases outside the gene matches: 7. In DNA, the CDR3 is TGTGCCAGCTCAAATCGGGACAGGGTGGATGAAAAACTGTTTTTT. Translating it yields CASSNRDRVDEKLFF.

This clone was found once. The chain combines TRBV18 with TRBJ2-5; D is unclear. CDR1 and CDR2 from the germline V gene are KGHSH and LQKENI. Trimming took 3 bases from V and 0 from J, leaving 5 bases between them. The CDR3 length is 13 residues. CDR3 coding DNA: TGTGCCAGCTCACCGAACTACCAAGAGACCCAGTACTTC. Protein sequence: CASSPNYQETQYF.

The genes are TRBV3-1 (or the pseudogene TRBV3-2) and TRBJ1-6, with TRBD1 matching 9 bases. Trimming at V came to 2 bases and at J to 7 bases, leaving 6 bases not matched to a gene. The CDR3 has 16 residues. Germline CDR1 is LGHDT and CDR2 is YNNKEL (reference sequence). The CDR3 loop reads CASSQTDRGGNSPLHF. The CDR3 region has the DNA TGTGCCAGCAGCCAAACGGACAGGGGAGGGAATTCACCCCTCCACTTT.

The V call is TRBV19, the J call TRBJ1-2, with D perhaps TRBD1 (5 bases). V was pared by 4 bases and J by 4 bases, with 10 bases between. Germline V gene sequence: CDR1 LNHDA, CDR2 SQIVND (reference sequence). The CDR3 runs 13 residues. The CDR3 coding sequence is TGTGCCAGTAGTACACAGGTTACCTATGGCTACACCTTC. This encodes CASSTQVTYGYTF.

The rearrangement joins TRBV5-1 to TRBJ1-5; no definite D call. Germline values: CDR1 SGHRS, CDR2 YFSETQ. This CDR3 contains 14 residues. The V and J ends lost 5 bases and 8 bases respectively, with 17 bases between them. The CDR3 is CASSIGDPLEPQHF. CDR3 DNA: TGCGCCAGCAGTATAGGAGACCCCTTAGAGCCCCAGCATTTT.

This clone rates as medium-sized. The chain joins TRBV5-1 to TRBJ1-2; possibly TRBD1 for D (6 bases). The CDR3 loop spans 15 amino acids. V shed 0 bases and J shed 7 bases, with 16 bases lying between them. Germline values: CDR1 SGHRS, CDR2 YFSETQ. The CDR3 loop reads CASSLGHRDLSGYTF. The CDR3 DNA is TGCGCCAGCAGCTTGGGACACAGGGATCTATCTGGCTACACCTTC. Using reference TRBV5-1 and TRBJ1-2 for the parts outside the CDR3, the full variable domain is KAGVTQTPRYLIKTRGQQVTLSCSPISGHRSVSWYQQTPGQGLQFLFEYFSETQRNKGNFPGRFSGRQFSNSRSEMNVSTLELGDSALYLCASSLGHRDLSGYTFGSGTRLTVV.

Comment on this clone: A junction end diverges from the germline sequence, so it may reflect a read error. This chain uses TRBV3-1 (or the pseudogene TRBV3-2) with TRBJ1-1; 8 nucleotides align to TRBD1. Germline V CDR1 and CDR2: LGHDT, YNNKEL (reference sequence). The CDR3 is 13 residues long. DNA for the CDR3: TGTGCCAGCACCCAACCGGGCAGGGGGCTAGCTTTCTTT. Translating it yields CASTQPGRGLAFF.

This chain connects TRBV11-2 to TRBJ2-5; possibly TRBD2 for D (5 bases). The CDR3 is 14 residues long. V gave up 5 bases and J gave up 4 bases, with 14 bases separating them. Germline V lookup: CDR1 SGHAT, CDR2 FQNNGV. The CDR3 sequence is CASSANKRAETQYF. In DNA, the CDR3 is TGTGCCAGCAGCGCAAACAAGAGGGCAGAGACCCAGTACTTC.

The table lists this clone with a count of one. CDR3 nucleotide sequence: TGCGCCAGCAGCTTCCCGGGGGCCGAGTGGGAGCTGTTTTTT. The encoded protein is CASSFPGAEWELFF. The V and J genes are TRBV5-1 and TRBJ2-2; the D call may be TRBD1 or TRBD2 (6 bases each). Trimming pared 2 bases from V and 9 bases from J, leaving 14 bases between. The CDR3 runs 14 residues. Germline V gives CDR1 SGHRS, CDR2 YFSETQ.

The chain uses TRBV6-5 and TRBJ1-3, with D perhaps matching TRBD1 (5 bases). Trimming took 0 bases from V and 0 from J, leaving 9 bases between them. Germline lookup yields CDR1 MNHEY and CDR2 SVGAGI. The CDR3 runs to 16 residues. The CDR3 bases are TGTGCCAGCAGTTACTCGTGGGGGAGCTCTGGAAACACCATATATTTT. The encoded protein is CASSYSWGSSGNTIYF.

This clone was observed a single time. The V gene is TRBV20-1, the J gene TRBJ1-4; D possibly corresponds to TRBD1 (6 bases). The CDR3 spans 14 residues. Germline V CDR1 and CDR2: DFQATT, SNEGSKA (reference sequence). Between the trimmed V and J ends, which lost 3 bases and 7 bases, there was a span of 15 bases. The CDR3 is CSASGDTRGEKLFF. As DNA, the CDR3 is TGCAGTGCTAGTGGGGACACTAGAGGTGAAAAACTGTTTTTT.

As DNA, the CDR3 is TGCGCCAGCAGCTTGATTTCTCGGGACAGACAAGCTAACTATGGCTACACCTTC. Its translation: CASSLISRDRQANYGYTF. The chain carries TRBV5-1 and TRBJ1-2; 7 bases align to TRBD1. Germline V CDR1 and CDR2: SGHRS, YFSETQ. The J segment lost 0 bases and the V segment lost 1 base, leaving 12 bases of the junction unmatched. The CDR3 length is 18 residues.

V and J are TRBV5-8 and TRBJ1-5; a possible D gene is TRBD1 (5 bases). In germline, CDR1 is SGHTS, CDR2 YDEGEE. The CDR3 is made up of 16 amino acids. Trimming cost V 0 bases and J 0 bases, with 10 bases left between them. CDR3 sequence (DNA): TGTGCCAGCAGCTTGGGACAGACAAATAGCAATCAGCCCCAGCATTTT. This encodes CASSLGQTNSNQPQHF.

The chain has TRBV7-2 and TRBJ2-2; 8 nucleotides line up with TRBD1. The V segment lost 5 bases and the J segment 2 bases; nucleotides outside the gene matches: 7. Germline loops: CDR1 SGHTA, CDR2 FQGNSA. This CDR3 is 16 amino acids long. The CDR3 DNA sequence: TGTGCCAGCAGCCCAAACAGGGGGTATAACACCGGGGAGCTGTTTTTT. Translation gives CASSPNRGYNTGELFF.

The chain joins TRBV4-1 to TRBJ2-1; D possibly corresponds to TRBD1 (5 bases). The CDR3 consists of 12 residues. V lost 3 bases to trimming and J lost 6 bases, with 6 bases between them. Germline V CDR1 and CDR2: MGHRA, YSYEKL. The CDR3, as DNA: TGCGCCAGCAGCCACAGGGTCAATGAGCAGTTCTTC. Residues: CASSHRVNEQFF.

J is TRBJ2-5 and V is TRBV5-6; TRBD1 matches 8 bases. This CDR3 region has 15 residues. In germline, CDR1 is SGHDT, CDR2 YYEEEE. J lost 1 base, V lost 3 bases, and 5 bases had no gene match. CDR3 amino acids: CASSSMQGAQETQYF. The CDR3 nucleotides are TGTGCCAGCAGCTCAATGCAGGGGGCCCAAGAGACCCAGTACTTC.

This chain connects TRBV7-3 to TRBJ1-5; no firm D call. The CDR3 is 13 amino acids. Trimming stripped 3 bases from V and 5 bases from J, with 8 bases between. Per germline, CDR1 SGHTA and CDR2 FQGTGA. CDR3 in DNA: TGTGCCAGCAGCTTCGGGCCCGATCAGCCCCAGCATTTT. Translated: CASSFGPDQPQHF.

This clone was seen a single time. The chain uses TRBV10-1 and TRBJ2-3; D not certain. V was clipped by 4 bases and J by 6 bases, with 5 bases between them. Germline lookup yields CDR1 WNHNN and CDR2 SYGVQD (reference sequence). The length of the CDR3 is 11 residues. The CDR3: CASSVSDTQYF. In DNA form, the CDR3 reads TGCGCCAGCAGTGTAAGCGATACGCAGTATTTT.

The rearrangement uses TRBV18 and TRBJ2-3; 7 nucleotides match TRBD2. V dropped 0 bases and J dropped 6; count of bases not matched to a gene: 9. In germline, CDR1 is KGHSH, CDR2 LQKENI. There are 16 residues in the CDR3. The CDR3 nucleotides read TGTGCCAGCTCACCACCTGGATCAGCGGGGCCGGATACGCAGTATTTT. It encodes CASSPPGSAGPDTQYF.

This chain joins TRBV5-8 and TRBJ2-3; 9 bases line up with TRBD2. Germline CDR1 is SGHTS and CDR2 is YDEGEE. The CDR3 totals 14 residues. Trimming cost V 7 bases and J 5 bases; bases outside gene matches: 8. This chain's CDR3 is CASGVAGVVDTQYF. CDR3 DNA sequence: TGTGCCAGCGGAGTAGCGGGGGTCGTAGATACGCAGTATTTT.

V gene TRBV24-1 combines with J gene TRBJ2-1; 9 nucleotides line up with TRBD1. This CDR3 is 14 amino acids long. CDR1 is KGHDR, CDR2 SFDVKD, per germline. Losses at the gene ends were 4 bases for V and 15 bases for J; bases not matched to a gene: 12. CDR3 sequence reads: CATSDTMTGTGSFF. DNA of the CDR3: TGTGCCACCAGTGACACAATGACCGGGACAGGGTCGTTCTTC.

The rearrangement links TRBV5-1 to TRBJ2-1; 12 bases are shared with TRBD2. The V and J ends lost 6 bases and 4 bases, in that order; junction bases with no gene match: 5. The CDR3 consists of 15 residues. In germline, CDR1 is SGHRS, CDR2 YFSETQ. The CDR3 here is CASISSGGAYNEQFF. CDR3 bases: TGCGCCAGCATCTCTAGCGGGGGGGCTTACAATGAGCAGTTCTTC.

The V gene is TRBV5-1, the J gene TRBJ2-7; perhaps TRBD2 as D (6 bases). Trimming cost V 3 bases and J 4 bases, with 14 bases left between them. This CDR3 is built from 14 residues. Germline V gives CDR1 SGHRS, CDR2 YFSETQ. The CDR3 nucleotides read TGCGCCAGCAGCTCTCGGGTGGGGGGTTACGAGCAGTACTTC. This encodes CASSSRVGGYEQYF.

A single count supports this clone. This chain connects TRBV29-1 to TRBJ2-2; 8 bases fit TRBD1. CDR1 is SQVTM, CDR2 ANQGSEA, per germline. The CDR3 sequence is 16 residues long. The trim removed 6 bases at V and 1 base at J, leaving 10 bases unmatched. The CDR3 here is CSVGDTGTGNTGELFF. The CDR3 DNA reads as TGCAGCGTCGGAGATACCGGGACAGGGAACACCGGGGAGCTGTTTTTT.

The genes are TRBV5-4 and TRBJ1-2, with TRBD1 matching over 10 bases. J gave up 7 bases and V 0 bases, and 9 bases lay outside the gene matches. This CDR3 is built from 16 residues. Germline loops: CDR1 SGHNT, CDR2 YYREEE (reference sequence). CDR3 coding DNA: TGTGCCAGCAGCTTGGAAGCTAGACAGGGGGCTGCTGGCTACACCTTC. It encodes CASSLEARQGAAGYTF.

Here the CDR3 DNA reads TGTGCCAGCAGTTACCAGGGGTCAGAGACCCAGTACTTC. Amino acid sequence: CASSYQGSETQYF. The J gene is TRBJ2-5, the V gene TRBV6-6, with a possible D match to TRBD1 (6 bases). CDR1 and CDR2 (germline): MNHNY, SVGAGI (reference sequence). This CDR3 contains 13 residues. Trimming cost V 2 bases and J 4 bases, with 8 bases left between them.